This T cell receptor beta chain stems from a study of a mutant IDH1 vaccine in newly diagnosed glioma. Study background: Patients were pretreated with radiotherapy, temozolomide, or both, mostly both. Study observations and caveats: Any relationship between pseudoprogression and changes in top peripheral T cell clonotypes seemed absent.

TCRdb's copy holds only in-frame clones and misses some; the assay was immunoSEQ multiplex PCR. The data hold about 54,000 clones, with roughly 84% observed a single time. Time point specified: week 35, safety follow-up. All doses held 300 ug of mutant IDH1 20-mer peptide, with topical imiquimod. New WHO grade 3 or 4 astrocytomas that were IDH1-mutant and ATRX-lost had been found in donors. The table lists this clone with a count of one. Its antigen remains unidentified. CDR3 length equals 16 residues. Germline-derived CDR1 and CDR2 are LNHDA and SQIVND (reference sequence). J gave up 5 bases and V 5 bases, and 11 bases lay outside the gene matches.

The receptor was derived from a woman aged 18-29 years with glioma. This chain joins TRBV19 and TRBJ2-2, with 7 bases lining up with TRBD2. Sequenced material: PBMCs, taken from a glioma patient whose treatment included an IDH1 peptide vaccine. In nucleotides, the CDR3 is TGTGCCAGTAGTGTCCCTAGCGGATTTAGGACCGGGGAGCTGTTTTTT. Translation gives CASSVPSGFRTGELFF.